This T cell receptor (beta chain) was obtained from a study of T-cell memory formation after mild COVID-19. From the 5' RACE reads, TCRdb called clonotypes with MiXCR, one entry per CDR3 protein. The sample includes about 210,000 distinct CDR3 sequences, around 27% seen only once; the top ten take about an eighth. This CDR3 is 14 amino acids long. V was pared by 4 bases and J by 2 bases, with 1 base of the junction left unmatched. Germline CDR1 and CDR2: LNHNV and YYDKDF (reference sequence). This clonotype was picked up a small number of times. This chain uses TRBV15 with TRBJ2-1, with 8 bases that match TRBD2. This TCR derives from an adult woman who had mild COVID-19 (a few samples of this study predate the infection). Cell type and time point are not known. Sample: PBMCs or a T cell subset sorted from them (not recorded which). CDR3 sequence reads: CATSTGRAYNEQFF. The CDR3 DNA reads as TGTGCCACCAGCACCGGGAGGGCCTACAATGAGCAGTTCTTC.